One and the same sample provided the 31 T cell receptor beta chains below, sequenced in a study of T cell repertoires in cytomegalovirus infection. MiXCR, applied by TCRdb to the reads, yields one record per CDR3 protein. The sample has around 450,000 distinct CDR3 sequences; under 40% are singletons. Specimen: PBMCs. The receptors come from a human donor in good health (CMV status not recorded). Some clones in this sample may be carry-over from other donors' samples.

This chain joins TRBV19 and TRBJ1-1; maybe TRBD1 (6 bases). V lost 4 bases, J lost 7 bases, and 13 bases lay in between. CDR3 length: 13 amino acids. CDR1 LNHDA and CDR2 SQIVND come from the germline V gene (reference sequence). DNA for the CDR3: TGTGCCAGTAGTAGGACAGAGGGTAATGAAGCTTTCTTT. Protein sequence: CASSRTEGNEAFF.

This clonotype was seen repeatedly, ten times or more. The CDR3 reads CASSLGQGATNTEAFF. The CDR3 coding sequence is TGTGCCAGCAGCTTGGGGCAGGGGGCGACGAACACTGAAGCTTTCTTT. The genes are TRBV7-2 and TRBJ1-1; 8 bases fit TRBD1. Germline trimming cut 3 bases from V and 1 base from J; bases unmatched to any gene: 7. CDR3 length: 16 amino acids. The germline CDR1 and CDR2 sequences are SGHTA and FQGNSA.

As for this clonotype: One end of the junction fails to match germline, which may point to a read error. The chain uses TRBV6-2 or TRBV6-3 and TRBJ1-2, with a possible D match to TRBD1 (5 bases). Looked up from germline, CDR1 is MNHEY and CDR2 is SVGEGT. CDR3 length equals 14 residues. The CDR3: CASIYSIGTDVCTF. The DNA of the CDR3 is TGTGCCAGCATTTACTCGATAGGGACGGATGTCTGCACCTTC.

A word on this clonotype: Just one base apart from a much larger clone, this may be a read error. The J gene is TRBJ2-2, the V gene TRBV27; D ambiguous. CDR1 is MNHEY, CDR2 SMNVEV, per germline (reference sequence). The V and J ends lost 4 bases and 0 bases respectively, with 15 bases between them. CDR3 length equals 17 residues. CDR3 region: CASSSSPAWTNTGELFF. CDR3 DNA: TGTGCCAGCAGTTCCTCTCCGGCTTGGACGAACACCGGGGAGCTGTTTTTT.

V is TRBV5-6 and J is TRBJ2-5; D is perhaps TRBD1 or TRBD2 (6 bases each). Trimming removed 3 bases at V and 5 bases at J, with 11 bases between. Germline V gene sequence: CDR1 SGHDT, CDR2 YYEEEE. The CDR3 spans 13 residues. The CDR3 DNA reads TGTGCCAGCAGCTCCGGGGGCTTGGAGACCCAGTACTTC. It codes for CASSSGGLETQYF. Full variable domain (remainder filled in from reference TRBV5-6 and TRBJ2-5): DAGVTQSPTHLIKTRGQQVTLRCSPKSGHDTVSWYQQALGQGPQFIFQYYEEEERQRGNFPDRFSGHQFPNYSSELNVNALLLGDSALYLCASSSGGLETQYFGPGTRLLVL.

Many counts were recorded for this clonotype. The chain links TRBV7-2 to TRBJ2-5; D call uncertain. There are 13 residues in the CDR3. Trimming removed 4 bases from V and 1 base from J, with 7 bases in between. Germline lookup yields CDR1 SGHTA and CDR2 FQGNSA. Here the CDR3 reads CASSYRVQETQYF. CDR3 bases: TGTGCCAGCAGCTACCGGGTCCAAGAGACCCAGTACTTC.

This clonotype was recorded many times. This chain connects TRBV7-9 to TRBJ2-1; 9 bases agree with TRBD2. From germline, CDR1 is SEHNR and CDR2 FQNEAQ (reference sequence). V gave up 3 bases and J gave up 3 bases; unmatched junction bases: 3. This CDR3 comprises 15 residues. CDR3 loop: CASSFGGGDYNEQFF. In nucleotides, the CDR3 is TGTGCCAGCAGCTTCGGCGGGGGGGACTACAATGAGCAGTTCTTC.

This clonotype was picked up many times. The chain uses TRBV7-8 and TRBJ2-2, with a possible D match to TRBD2 (7 bases). V was shortened by 1 base and J by 7 bases, with 19 bases between the two germline ends. Germline V gene data show CDR1 as SGHVS and CDR2 as FQNEAQ. This CDR3 is built from 17 residues. CDR3 region: CASSLVRGGAVGGELFF. The CDR3, as DNA: TGTGCCAGCAGCTTAGTCCGTGGGGGGGCCGTGGGCGGGGAGCTGTTTTTT.

This sequence joins TRBV18 and TRBJ1-1; D possibly corresponds to TRBD1 (6 bases). The V gene lost 3 bases and the J gene lost 1 base, with 12 bases spanning the gap. The CDR3 contains 15 residues. In germline, CDR1 is KGHSH, CDR2 LQKENI. The DNA of the CDR3 is TGTGCCAGCTCACCGACCGGGACACAGAACACTGAAGCTTTCTTT. Translated, it gives CASSPTGTQNTEAFF. The full variable domain, rest sourced from reference TRBV18 and TRBJ1-1, is NAGVMQNPRHLVRRRGQEARLRCSPMKGHSHVYWYRQLPEEGLKFMVYLQKENIIDESGMPKERFSAEFPKEGPSILRIQQVVRGDSAAYFCASSPTGTQNTEAFFGQGTRLTVV.

In this sample, this clonotype turned up many times. The rearrangement uses TRBV11-2 and TRBJ2-7, with D possibly being TRBD2 (5 bases). Looked up from germline, CDR1 is SGHAT and CDR2 is FQNNGV. Trimming removed 6 bases from V and 2 bases from J, with 17 bases in between. The CDR3 spans 15 residues. This CDR3 is CASSTGPNGAYEQYF. CDR3 DNA: TGTGCCAGCAGTACGGGCCCCAACGGGGCCTACGAGCAGTACTTC.

Ten or more counts support this clonotype. The chain is built from TRBV6-2 or TRBV6-3 and TRBJ2-7; no reliable D call. Germline V lookup: CDR1 MNHEY, CDR2 SVGEGT. Trimming left V 5 bases short and J 5 bases short, with 16 bases between. The CDR3 runs to 14 residues. CDR3 region: CASSRSHDLDEQYF. In nucleotides, the CDR3 is TGTGCCAGCAGTCGTTCTCATGATCTGGACGAGCAGTACTTC.

This clonotype came up a few times. The junction does not match germline at one end; this may be a read error. The rearrangement joins TRBV7-3 to TRBJ1-1; D gene uncertain. The germline CDR1 and CDR2 sequences are SGHTA and FQGTGA. CDR3 length equals 13 residues. As DNA, the CDR3 is TGTGCCAGCAGCATAACGGTGAACACTGAAGCTTTCTTT. Its translation is CASSITVNTEAFF.

This clonotype was picked up a small number of times. The V gene is TRBV6-1, the J gene TRBJ1-5; D may be TRBD1 (6 bases). Deletions cut 9 bases from V and 0 bases from J, with 12 bases between. The CDR3 is 14 amino acids. In germline, CDR1 is MNHNS, CDR2 SASEGT. The CDR3 coding sequence is TGTGCCAGTTATTCAGGGGTTAGCAATCAGCCCCAGCATTTT. Translating it yields CASYSGVSNQPQHF.

This clonotype was seen more than once but under ten times. The chain couples TRBV7-8 to TRBJ2-1, with D hard to call. Germline CDR1 and CDR2: SGHVS and FQNEAQ. The CDR3 runs 14 residues. V lost 3 bases and J lost 5, with 11 bases in between. In nucleotides, the CDR3 is TGTGCCAGCAGCTTTTTCCTTCTCGACAATGAGCAGTTCTTC. This encodes CASSFFLLDNEQFF.

There are a few counts of this clonotype. V usage is TRBV5-1 and J usage is TRBJ2-7, with D tentatively TRBD1 (6 bases). Germline V CDR1 and CDR2: SGHRS, YFSETQ. The V gene lost 1 base and the J gene lost 5 bases, with 10 bases spanning the gap. CDR3 length: 13 residues. The CDR3 spells CASSLRYRDEQYF. CDR3 DNA: TGCGCCAGCAGCTTGCGGTACAGGGACGAGCAGTACTTC.

The rearrangement joins TRBV5-6 to TRBJ2-7; TRBD2 is a possible D gene (5 bases). Per the germline V gene, CDR1 is SGHDT and CDR2 is YYEEEE. The CDR3 covers 15 residues. V dropped 4 bases and J dropped 5 bases, with 19 bases sitting between them. The CDR3 sequence is CASSPPWGAVDEQYF. CDR3 nucleotide sequence: TGTGCCAGCAGCCCCCCTTGGGGAGCCGTCGACGAGCAGTACTTC.

The chain employs TRBV20-1 and TRBJ2-7; 7 bases are shared with TRBD1. The junction had 3 bases not matched to a gene; V was cut back by 4 bases and J by 0 bases. The CDR3 has 13 residues. The germline gives CDR1 DFQATT, CDR2 SNEGSKA (reference sequence). CDR3 amino acids: CSAMGQSSYEQYF. CDR3 in DNA: TGCAGTGCTATGGGACAGAGCTCCTACGAGCAGTACTTC.

The chain links TRBV27 to TRBJ2-7, with 9 bases fitting TRBD1. The CDR3 runs 16 residues. The trim removed 3 bases at V and 6 bases at J, leaving 12 bases unmatched. CDR1 is MNHEY, CDR2 SMNVEV, per germline (reference sequence). The CDR3 protein is CASSLVTGQGVGEQYF. The CDR3 nucleotides read TGTGCCAGCAGTTTGGTTACGGGACAGGGTGTGGGCGAGCAGTACTTC.

This clonotype has more than one count but fewer than ten. V usage is TRBV19 and J usage is TRBJ1-5; 8 bases are shared with TRBD1. Trimming cost V 10 bases and J 5 bases; bases outside gene matches: 10. The CDR3 loop spans 14 amino acids. Germline V gene sequence: CDR1 LNHDA, CDR2 SQIVND (reference sequence). CDR3 in DNA: TGTGCCACTTCGGACAGGGATGTGTATCAGCCCCAGCATTTT. This translates into CATSDRDVYQPQHF.

Ten or more counts support this clonotype. The chain recombines TRBV28 with TRBJ1-1; the match to TRBD1 covers 8 bases. Per the germline V gene, CDR1 is MDHEN and CDR2 is SYDVKM. With V trimmed by 4 bases and J by 0 bases, 19 bases remained unmatched. The CDR3 extends over 20 amino acids. CDR3 bases: TGTGCCAGCAGTTACCTCATTATCCGAACAGGGGGAGTCATGAACACTGAAGCTTTCTTT. Its protein is CASSYLIIRTGGVMNTEAFF.

Notes on this clonotype: The junction shows a germline mismatch at one end, possibly a read error. The chain combines TRBV11-2 with TRBJ2-7; D possibly corresponds to TRBD2 (6 bases). The CDR3 consists of 15 residues. Germline CDR1 and CDR2: SGHAT and FQNNGV. CDR3 nucleotide sequence: TGTGCCAGCAGCTTAAGCGCGGGGCCCAACTACAAGCAGTACTTC. Translating gives CASSLSAGPNYKQYF. The full variable domain, in which reference TRBV11-2 and TRBJ2-7 provide the parts outside the CDR3, is EAGVAQSPRYKIIEKRQSVAFWCNPISGHATLYWYQQILGQGPKLLIQFQNNGVVDDSQLPKDRFSAERLKGVDSTLKIQPAKLEDSAVYLCASSLSAGPNYKQYFGPGTRLTVT.

This clonotype has only a few counts. The chain carries TRBV7-3 and TRBJ2-5; tentative D call: TRBD1 (5 bases). This CDR3 region has 13 residues. V gave up 2 bases and J gave up 5 bases, with 9 bases separating them. The germline CDR1 and CDR2 sequences are SGHTA and FQGTGA. The chain's CDR3 is CASSLSGIETQYF. The DNA of the CDR3 is TGTGCCAGCAGCTTATCAGGGATTGAGACCCAGTACTTC.

The chain has TRBV6-5 and TRBJ1-2; D is unclear. The CDR3 spans 14 residues. V dropped 3 bases and J dropped 4 bases, with 12 bases sitting between them. Germline V gives CDR1 MNHEY, CDR2 SVGAGI. The CDR3 sequence: CASSYRPDTYGYTF. CDR3 bases: TGTGCCAGCAGTTATAGGCCGGATACCTATGGCTACACCTTC.

The chain uses TRBV6-2 or TRBV6-3 and TRBJ2-3; the D is unclear. Germline V gene lookup returns CDR1 MNHEY and CDR2 SVGEGT. Trimming left V 2 bases short and J 6 bases short, with 12 bases between. This CDR3 contains 14 residues. The CDR3 DNA reads TGTGCCAGCAGTTACCGCCTTCTTTCGGATACGCAGTATTTT. Protein product: CASSYRLLSDTQYF.

This clonotype was counted between two and nine times. The CDR3 loop is CASSYSTASGRWQYF. The CDR3 DNA is TGTGCCAGCAGTTACTCGACAGCATCGGGACGTTGGCAGTACTTC. The gene calls are TRBV6-2 or TRBV6-3 and TRBJ2-7; D might be TRBD1 or TRBD2, each matching 5 bases. V was shortened by 0 bases and J by 9 bases, with 18 bases between the two germline ends. The length of the CDR3 is 15 residues. CDR1 is MNHEY, CDR2 SVGEGT, per germline.

The chain combines TRBV19 with TRBJ1-5, with a possible D match to TRBD1 (5 bases). V lost 5 bases, J lost 4 bases, and 12 bases lay in between. Germline values: CDR1 LNHDA, CDR2 SQIVND (reference sequence). This CDR3 has 14 amino acids. Written as DNA, the CDR3 is TGTGCCAGTAGTTTGGGGGGGAAAAATCAGCCCCAGCATTTT. Protein: CASSLGGKNQPQHF.

The chain joins TRBV5-1 to TRBJ2-2; D is unclear. This CDR3 has 14 residues. Germline lookup yields CDR1 SGHRS and CDR2 YFSETQ. V was trimmed by 4 bases and J by 6 bases, leaving 13 bases between them. CDR3: CASSPNILPGELFF. The CDR3 coding sequence is TGCGCCAGCAGCCCGAATATCCTACCCGGGGAGCTGTTTTTT.

This clonotype has just a few counts. The chain uses TRBV5-6 and TRBJ1-6, with 7 bases matching TRBD1. Germline V CDR1 and CDR2: SGHDT, YYEEEE. V was clipped by 4 bases and J by 8 bases; unmatched bases: 12. The CDR3 sequence is 16 residues long. The CDR3 spells CASSLRTGHGDSPLHF. In nucleotides, the CDR3 is TGTGCCAGCAGCCTTCGGACAGGTCATGGGGATTCACCCCTCCACTTT.

This clonotype has just a few counts. This chain connects TRBV28 to TRBJ2-1; D could derive from TRBD1 or TRBD2 (6 bases each). V lost 11 bases, J lost 8 bases, and 25 bases lay in between. The CDR3 totals 15 residues. Germline CDR1 is MDHEN and CDR2 is SYDVKM. The CDR3, as DNA: TGTGCCGGGGGCGTGGGGGGCGCACCGCTGGATGAGCAGTTCTTC. Translation gives CAGGVGGAPLDEQFF.

This clonotype was observed at least ten times. The chain carries TRBV5-1 and TRBJ2-2; 8 positions agree with TRBD1. In germline, CDR1 is SGHRS, CDR2 YFSETQ. The CDR3 sequence is 16 residues long. The ends lost 3 bases at V and 0 bases at J; junction bases unmatched: 4. The CDR3 coding sequence is TGCGCCAGCAGCTCAGGGGGCAGGGCGAACACCGGGGAGCTGTTTTTT. Its translation: CASSSGGRANTGELFF. Complete variable domain (other parts from reference TRBV5-1 and TRBJ2-2): KAGVTQTPRYLIKTRGQQVTLSCSPISGHRSVSWYQQTPGQGLQFLFEYFSETQRNKGNFPGRFSGRQFSNSRSEMNVSTLELGDSALYLCASSSGGRANTGELFFGEGSRLTVL.

This clonotype was found a few times. The chain recombines TRBV19 with TRBJ2-1; D perhaps matches TRBD2 (6 bases). The CDR3 is made up of 16 amino acids. V lost 1 base to trimming and J lost 3 bases, with 13 bases between them. The germline CDR1 and CDR2 sequences are LNHDA and SQIVND (reference sequence). The CDR3 here is CASSIARGGIYNEQFF. The CDR3 DNA reads as TGTGCCAGTAGTATAGCGCGGGGAGGTATCTACAATGAGCAGTTCTTC.